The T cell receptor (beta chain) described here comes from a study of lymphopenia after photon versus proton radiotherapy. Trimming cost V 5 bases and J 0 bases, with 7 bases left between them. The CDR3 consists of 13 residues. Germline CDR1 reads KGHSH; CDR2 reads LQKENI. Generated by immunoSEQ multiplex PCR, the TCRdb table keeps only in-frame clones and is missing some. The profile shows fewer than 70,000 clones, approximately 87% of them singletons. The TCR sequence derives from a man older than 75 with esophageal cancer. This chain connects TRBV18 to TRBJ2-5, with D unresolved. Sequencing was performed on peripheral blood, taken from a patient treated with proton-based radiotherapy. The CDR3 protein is CASSNEYQETQYF. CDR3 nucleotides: TGTGCCAGCTCAAACGAGTACCAAGAGACCCAGTACTTC. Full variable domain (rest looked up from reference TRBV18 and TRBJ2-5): NAGVMQNPRHLVRRRGQEARLRCSPMKGHSHVYWYRQLPEEGLKFMVYLQKENIIDESGMPKERFSAEFPKEGPSILRIQQVVRGDSAAYFCASSNEYQETQYFGPGTRLLVL.